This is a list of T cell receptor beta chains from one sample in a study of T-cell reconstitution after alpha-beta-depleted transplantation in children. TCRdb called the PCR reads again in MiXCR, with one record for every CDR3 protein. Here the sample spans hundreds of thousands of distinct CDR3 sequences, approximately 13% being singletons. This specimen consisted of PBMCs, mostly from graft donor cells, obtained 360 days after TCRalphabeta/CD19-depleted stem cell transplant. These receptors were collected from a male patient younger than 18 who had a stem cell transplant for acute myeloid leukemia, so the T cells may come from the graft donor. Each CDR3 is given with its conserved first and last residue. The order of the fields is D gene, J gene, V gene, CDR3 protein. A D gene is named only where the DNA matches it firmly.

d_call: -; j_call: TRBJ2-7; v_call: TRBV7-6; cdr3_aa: CASSLSPTYEQYF
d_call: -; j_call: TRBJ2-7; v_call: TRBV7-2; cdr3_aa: CASSLVSSAAYEQYF
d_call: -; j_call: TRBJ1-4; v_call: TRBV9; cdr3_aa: CASSVDDGWEEKLFF
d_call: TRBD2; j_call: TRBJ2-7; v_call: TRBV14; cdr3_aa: CASSSWIGDYFYEQYF
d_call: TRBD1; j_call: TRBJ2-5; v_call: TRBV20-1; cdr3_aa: CSARENRGRKETQYF
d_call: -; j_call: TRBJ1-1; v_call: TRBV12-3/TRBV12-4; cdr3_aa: CASSQRGMNTEAFF
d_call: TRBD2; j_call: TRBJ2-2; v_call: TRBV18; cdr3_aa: CASSPGLADTGELFF
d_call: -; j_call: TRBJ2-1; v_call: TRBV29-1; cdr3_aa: CSVLRQVPRDEQFF
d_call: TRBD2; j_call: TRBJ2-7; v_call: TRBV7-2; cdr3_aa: CASSSPTGLAGVNEQYF
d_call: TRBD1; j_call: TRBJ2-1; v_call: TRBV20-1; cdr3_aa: CSARDQGAPYNEQFF
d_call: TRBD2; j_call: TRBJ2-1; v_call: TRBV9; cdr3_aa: CASSADPPGGLTYNEQFF
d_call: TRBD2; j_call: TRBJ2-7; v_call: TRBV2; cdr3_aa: CASRILAGLGSYEQYF
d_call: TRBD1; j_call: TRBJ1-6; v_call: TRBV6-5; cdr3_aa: CASSSDRGGYNSPLHF
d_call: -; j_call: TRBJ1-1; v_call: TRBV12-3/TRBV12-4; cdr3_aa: CASSSLRSGAEAFF
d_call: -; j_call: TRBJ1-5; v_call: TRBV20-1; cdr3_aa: CSARSVLINQPQHF
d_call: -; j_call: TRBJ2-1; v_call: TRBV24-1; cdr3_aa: CATSDFDSSNEQFF
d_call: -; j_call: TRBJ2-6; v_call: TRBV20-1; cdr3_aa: CSATQGAGANVLTF
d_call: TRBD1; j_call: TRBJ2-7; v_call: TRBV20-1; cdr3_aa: CSAGPGQGPYEQYF
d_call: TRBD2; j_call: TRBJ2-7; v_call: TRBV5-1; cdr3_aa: CASSLVAGGLLSYEQYF
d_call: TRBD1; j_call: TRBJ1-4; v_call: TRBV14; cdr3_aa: CASSQGVYRGNEKLFF
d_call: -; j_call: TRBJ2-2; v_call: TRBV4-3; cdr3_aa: CASSQDSLASGELFF
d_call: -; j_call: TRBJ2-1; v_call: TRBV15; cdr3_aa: CATSLPAPEQFF
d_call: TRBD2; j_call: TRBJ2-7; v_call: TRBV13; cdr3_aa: CASSLAPLAGTSYEQYF
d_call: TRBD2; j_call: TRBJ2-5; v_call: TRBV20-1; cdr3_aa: CSATVPASGRGDWETQYF
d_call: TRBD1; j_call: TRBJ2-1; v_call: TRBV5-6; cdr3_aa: CASSLSGTGGYNEQFF
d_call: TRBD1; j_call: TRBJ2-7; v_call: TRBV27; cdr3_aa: CASSLGRGQDIGQYF
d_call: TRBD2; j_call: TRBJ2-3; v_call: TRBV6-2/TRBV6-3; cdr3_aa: CASSYPGLAGVDTQYF
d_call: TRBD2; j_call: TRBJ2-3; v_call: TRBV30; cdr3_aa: CAWSDGLAGDGDTQYF
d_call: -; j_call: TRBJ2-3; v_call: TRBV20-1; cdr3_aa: CSARDTSSADTQYF
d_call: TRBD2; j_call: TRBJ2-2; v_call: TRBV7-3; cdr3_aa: CASSLLGTRNTGELFF